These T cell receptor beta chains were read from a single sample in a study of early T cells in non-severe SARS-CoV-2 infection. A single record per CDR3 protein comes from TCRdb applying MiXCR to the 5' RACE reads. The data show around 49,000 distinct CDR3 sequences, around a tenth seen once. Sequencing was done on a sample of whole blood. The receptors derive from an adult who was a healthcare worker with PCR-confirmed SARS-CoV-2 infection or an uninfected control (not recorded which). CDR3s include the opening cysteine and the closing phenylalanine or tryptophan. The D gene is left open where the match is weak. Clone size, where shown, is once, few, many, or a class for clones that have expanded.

cdr3_aa: CASSQDWGGSVTDTQYF
cdr3_nt: TGCGCCAGCAGCCAAGATTGGGGCGGGTCGGTGACAGATACGCAGTATTTT
d_call: -
clone_size: many
v_call: TRBV4-3
j_call: TRBJ2-3

cdr3_aa: CASSSAGAGSYNEQFF
cdr3_nt: TGTGCCAGCTCCTCGGCGGGAGCGGGTTCCTACAATGAGCAGTTCTTC
d_call: TRBD2
clone_size: -
v_call: TRBV12-3/TRBV12-4
j_call: TRBJ2-1

cdr3_aa: CASSFQDRDSYGYTF
cdr3_nt: TGTGCCAGCAGTTTTCAAGATCGGGACAGCTATGGCTACACCTTC
d_call: TRBD1
clone_size: few
v_call: TRBV28
j_call: TRBJ1-2

cdr3_aa: CASSHGGSTDTQYF
cdr3_nt: TGTGCCAGCAGTCACGGGGGTAGCACAGATACGCAGTATTTT
d_call: -
clone_size: many
v_call: TRBV28
j_call: TRBJ2-3

cdr3_aa: CATRTGFNEKLFF
cdr3_nt: TGTGCCACCCGGACAGGATTTAATGAAAAACTGTTTTTT
d_call: TRBD1
clone_size: -
v_call: TRBV28
j_call: TRBJ1-4

cdr3_aa: CASSWGTVSNEKLFF
cdr3_nt: TGCGCCAGCAGCTGGGGGACAGTCTCTAATGAAAAACTGTTTTTT
d_call: TRBD1
clone_size: many
v_call: TRBV5-1
j_call: TRBJ1-4

cdr3_aa: CASSSGGASQPQHF
cdr3_nt: TGTGCCAGCAGTTCCGGGGGTGCTAGCCAGCCCCAGCATTTT
d_call: -
clone_size: many
v_call: TRBV28
j_call: TRBJ1-5

cdr3_aa: CASTTGTSYNEQFF
cdr3_nt: TGTGCCAGCACCACCGGGACTAGCTACAATGAGCAGTTCTTC
d_call: TRBD2
clone_size: -
v_call: TRBV7-9
j_call: TRBJ2-1

cdr3_aa: CSARKPGLAVSYEQYF
cdr3_nt: TGCAGTGCTAGAAAACCGGGACTAGCGGTATCCTACGAGCAGTACTTC
d_call: TRBD2
clone_size: many
v_call: TRBV20-1
j_call: TRBJ2-7

cdr3_aa: CASTRGGKQYF
cdr3_nt: TGTGCCAGCACCAGGGGGGGGAAGCAGTACTTC
d_call: -
clone_size: many
v_call: TRBV28
j_call: TRBJ2-7

cdr3_aa: CASSPPQGLVGETQYF
cdr3_nt: TGCGCCAGCAGCCCCCCTCAGGGTCTGGTAGGAGAGACCCAGTACTTC
d_call: -
clone_size: -
v_call: TRBV5-1
j_call: TRBJ2-5

cdr3_aa: CASSPQGRRYEQYF
cdr3_nt: TGTGCCAGCTCACCCCAGGGGCGCCGCTACGAGCAGTACTTC
d_call: -
clone_size: many
v_call: TRBV18
j_call: TRBJ2-7

cdr3_aa: CASSLGSYNEQFF
cdr3_nt: TGTGCCAGCAGTTTAGGATCCTACAATGAGCAGTTCTTC
d_call: -
clone_size: many
v_call: TRBV12-3/TRBV12-4
j_call: TRBJ2-1

cdr3_aa: CASSFTGTSGWVYEQYF
cdr3_nt: TGTGCCAGCAGTTTTACCGGGACTAGCGGGTGGGTCTACGAGCAGTACTTC
d_call: TRBD2
clone_size: many
v_call: TRBV28
j_call: TRBJ2-7

cdr3_aa: CASSPGLADHNEQFF
cdr3_nt: TGCGCCAGCAGCCCGGGACTAGCGGATCACAATGAGCAGTTCTTC
d_call: TRBD2
clone_size: many
v_call: TRBV5-1
j_call: TRBJ2-1

cdr3_aa: CASSLLSGRFRNEQFF
cdr3_nt: TGTGCCAGCAGTTTACTCAGCGGGAGATTTCGGAATGAGCAGTTCTTC
d_call: TRBD2
clone_size: -
v_call: TRBV28
j_call: TRBJ2-1

cdr3_aa: CASSIQGASGYNEQFF
cdr3_nt: TGTGCCAGCAGCATACAGGGGGCATCAGGTTACAATGAGCAGTTCTTC
d_call: TRBD1
clone_size: many
v_call: TRBV7-2
j_call: TRBJ2-1

cdr3_aa: CASSYSSASGSRHNEQFF
cdr3_nt: TGTGCCAGCAGTTACTCGAGTGCTAGCGGGAGCCGCCACAATGAGCAGTTCTTC
d_call: TRBD2
clone_size: many
v_call: TRBV6-6
j_call: TRBJ2-1

cdr3_aa: CSARETGGPGQFF
cdr3_nt: TGCAGTGCTAGAGAGACAGGGGGCCCCGGTCAGTTCTTC
d_call: TRBD1
clone_size: many
v_call: TRBV20-1
j_call: TRBJ2-1

cdr3_aa: CSARVAGGPSYEQYF
cdr3_nt: TGCAGTGCTAGAGTTGCGGGAGGACCCTCCTACGAGCAGTACTTC
d_call: TRBD2
clone_size: many
v_call: TRBV20-1
j_call: TRBJ2-7

cdr3_aa: CASSGVGNTDTQYF
cdr3_nt: TGTGCCAGCAGCGGAGTGGGGAACACAGATACGCAGTATTTT
d_call: -
clone_size: -
v_call: TRBV7-2
j_call: TRBJ2-3

cdr3_aa: CASSLTDRGQRTGELFF
cdr3_nt: TGTGCCAGCAGCTTAACGGACAGGGGGCAGCGCACCGGGGAGCTGTTTTTT
d_call: TRBD1
clone_size: many
v_call: TRBV7-3
j_call: TRBJ2-2

cdr3_aa: CAISVRQDSNQPQHF
cdr3_nt: TGTGCCATCAGTGTAAGACAGGATAGCAATCAGCCCCAGCATTTT
d_call: -
clone_size: -
v_call: TRBV10-3
j_call: TRBJ1-5

cdr3_aa: CASSQDSTGGYTF
cdr3_nt: TGTGCCAGCAGCCAAGATAGTACGGGTGGCTACACCTTC
d_call: -
clone_size: many
v_call: TRBV3-1
j_call: TRBJ1-2

cdr3_aa: CAISESGAKETQYF
cdr3_nt: TGTGCCATCAGTGAGTCGGGGGCAAAAGAGACCCAGTACTTC
d_call: -
clone_size: many
v_call: TRBV10-3
j_call: TRBJ2-5

cdr3_aa: CASSPEGGTYNEQFF
cdr3_nt: TGTGCCAGCAGCCCCGAGGGGGGGACCTACAATGAGCAGTTCTTC
d_call: -
clone_size: many
v_call: TRBV2
j_call: TRBJ2-1

cdr3_aa: CASSSRHTDTQYF
cdr3_nt: TGTGCCAGCAGCTCCCGCCATACAGATACGCAGTATTTT
d_call: -
clone_size: few
v_call: TRBV7-8
j_call: TRBJ2-3

cdr3_aa: CASSLETPRSVNEQFF
cdr3_nt: TGTGCCAGCAGCTTAGAAACTCCCCGGTCTGTAAATGAGCAGTTCTTC
d_call: -
clone_size: many
v_call: TRBV7-6
j_call: TRBJ2-1

cdr3_aa: CSASGGGTDTQYF
cdr3_nt: TGCAGTGCTAGCGGAGGGGGCACAGATACGCAGTATTTT
d_call: -
clone_size: many
v_call: TRBV20-1
j_call: TRBJ2-3

cdr3_aa: CASSLPSSYEQYF
cdr3_nt: TGTGCCAGCAGCCTCCCCAGCTCCTACGAGCAGTACTTC
d_call: -
clone_size: many
v_call: TRBV5-4
j_call: TRBJ2-7

cdr3_aa: CAWRVGGTPNQPQHF
cdr3_nt: TGTGCCTGGAGGGTAGGGGGCACTCCCAATCAGCCCCAGCATTTT
d_call: TRBD1
clone_size: many
v_call: TRBV30
j_call: TRBJ1-5

cdr3_aa: CASSLPASNVLTF
cdr3_nt: TGTGCCAGCAGCTTACCCGCGTCCAACGTCCTGACTTTC
d_call: -
clone_size: few
v_call: TRBV7-9
j_call: TRBJ2-6

cdr3_aa: CASSRGQGDTGELFF
cdr3_nt: TGTGCCAGCAGTCGGGGACAGGGGGACACCGGGGAGCTGTTTTTT
d_call: TRBD1
clone_size: many
v_call: TRBV12-3/TRBV12-4
j_call: TRBJ2-2

cdr3_aa: CASSPRTGRNQPQHF
cdr3_nt: TGTGCCAGCTCACCCAGGACAGGGAGAAATCAGCCCCAGCATTTT
d_call: TRBD1
clone_size: -
v_call: TRBV18
j_call: TRBJ1-5

cdr3_aa: CASATRTGIAQETQYF
cdr3_nt: TGTGCCAGCGCCACCCGGACCGGAATCGCCCAGGAGACCCAGTACTTC
d_call: -
clone_size: many
v_call: TRBV28
j_call: TRBJ2-5

cdr3_aa: CASSNRDQETQYF
cdr3_nt: TGTGCCAGCAGCAACAGGGACCAAGAGACCCAGTACTTC
d_call: -
clone_size: -
v_call: TRBV6-2/TRBV6-3
j_call: TRBJ2-5

cdr3_aa: CASSSSSTDTQYF
cdr3_nt: TGTGCCAGCAGCTCATCGTCCACAGATACGCAGTATTTT
d_call: -
clone_size: few
v_call: TRBV5-4
j_call: TRBJ2-3

cdr3_aa: CASSQVGGELFF
cdr3_nt: TGCGCCAGCAGCCAAGTTGGCGGGGAGCTGTTTTTT
d_call: -
clone_size: many
v_call: TRBV4-1
j_call: TRBJ2-2

cdr3_aa: CASSYGLAGETQYF
cdr3_nt: TGTGCCAGCAGTTACGGGCTAGCGGGAGAGACCCAGTACTTC
d_call: TRBD2
clone_size: many
v_call: TRBV6-5
j_call: TRBJ2-5

cdr3_aa: CASSLGAADTQYF
cdr3_nt: TGTGCCAGCAGCTTGGGGGCGGCAGATACGCAGTATTTT
d_call: -
clone_size: -
v_call: TRBV5-6
j_call: TRBJ2-3